This TCR beta chain was sequenced in a study of vaccination effects on CD4 cells after COVID-19. A remark on this clone: The antigen is not known.

Following culture for 9 to 11 days, CD4+ T cells were isolated. This table comes from immunoSEQ multiplex PCR, and its TCRdb copy is limited to in-frame clones, with some not included. The profile shows tens of thousands of clones, approximately 78% of them singletons. The TCR was taken from a human donor who had a prior SARS-CoV-2 infection. Sequenced here: CD4+ T cells from PBMCs cultured without peptide, sampled before COVID-19 vaccination.

CDR3 in DNA: TGTGCCAGCAGTTATGACGGGAGGAACACCGGGGAGCTGTTTTTT. Amino acid sequence: CASSYDGRNTGELFF. The rearrangement links TRBV27 to TRBJ2-2; a possible D gene is TRBD2 (6 bases). Per the germline V gene, CDR1 is MNHEY and CDR2 is SMNVEV (reference sequence). V gave up 4 bases and J gave up 1 base, with 10 bases separating them. The CDR3 loop spans 15 amino acids.